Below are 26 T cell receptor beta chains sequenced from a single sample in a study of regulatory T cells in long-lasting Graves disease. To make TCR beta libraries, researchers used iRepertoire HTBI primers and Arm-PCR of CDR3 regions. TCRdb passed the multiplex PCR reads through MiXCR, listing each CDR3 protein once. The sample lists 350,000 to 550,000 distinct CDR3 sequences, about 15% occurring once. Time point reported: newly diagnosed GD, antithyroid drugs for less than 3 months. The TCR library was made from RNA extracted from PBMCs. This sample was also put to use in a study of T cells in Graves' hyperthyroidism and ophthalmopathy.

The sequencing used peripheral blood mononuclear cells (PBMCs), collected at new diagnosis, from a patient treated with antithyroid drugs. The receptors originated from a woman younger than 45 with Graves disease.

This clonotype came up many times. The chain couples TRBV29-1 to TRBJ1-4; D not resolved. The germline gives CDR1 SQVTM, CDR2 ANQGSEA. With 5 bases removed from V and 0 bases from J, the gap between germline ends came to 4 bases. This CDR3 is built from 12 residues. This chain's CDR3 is CSVSTTNEKLFF. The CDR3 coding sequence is TGCAGCGTTTCGACAACTAATGAAAAACTGTTTTTT.

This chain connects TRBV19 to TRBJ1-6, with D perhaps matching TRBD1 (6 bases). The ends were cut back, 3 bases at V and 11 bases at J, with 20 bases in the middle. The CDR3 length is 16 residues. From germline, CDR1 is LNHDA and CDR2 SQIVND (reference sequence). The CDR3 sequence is CASSISSGRTDTPLHF. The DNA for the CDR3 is TGTGCCAGTAGTATTAGTTCGGGGCGGACAGATACACCCCTCCACTTT.

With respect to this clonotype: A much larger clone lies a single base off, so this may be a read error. CDR3 DNA sequence: TGTGCCGGCAGTTACTCATCTTTGACAGGGAAGGGCTACGAGCAGTACTTC. Translating it yields CAGSYSSLTGKGYEQYF. The chain recombines TRBV6-5 with TRBJ2-7; TRBD1 aligns across 7 bases. The CDR3 is 17 residues long. Germline-derived CDR1 and CDR2 are MNHEY and SVGAGI.

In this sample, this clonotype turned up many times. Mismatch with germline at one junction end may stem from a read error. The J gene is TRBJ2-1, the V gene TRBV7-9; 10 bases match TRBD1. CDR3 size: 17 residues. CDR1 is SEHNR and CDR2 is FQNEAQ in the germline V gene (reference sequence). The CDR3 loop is CASSRVPPGQGQNGQFF. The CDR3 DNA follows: TGTGCCAGCAGCAGAGTTCCCCCGGGACAGGGGCAAAATGGGCAGTTCTTC.

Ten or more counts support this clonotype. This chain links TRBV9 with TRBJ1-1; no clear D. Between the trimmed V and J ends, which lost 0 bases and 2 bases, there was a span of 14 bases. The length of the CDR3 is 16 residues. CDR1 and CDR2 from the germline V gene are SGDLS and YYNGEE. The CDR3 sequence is CASSVGPRAGNTEAFF. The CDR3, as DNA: TGTGCCAGCAGCGTAGGCCCCCGGGCGGGAAACACTGAAGCTTTCTTT. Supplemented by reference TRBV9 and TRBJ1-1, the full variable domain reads DSGVTQTPKHLITATGQRVTLRCSPRSGDLSVYWYQQSLDQGLQFLIQYYNGEERAKGNILERFSAQQFPDLHSELNLSSLELGDSALYFCASSVGPRAGNTEAFFGQGTRLTVV.

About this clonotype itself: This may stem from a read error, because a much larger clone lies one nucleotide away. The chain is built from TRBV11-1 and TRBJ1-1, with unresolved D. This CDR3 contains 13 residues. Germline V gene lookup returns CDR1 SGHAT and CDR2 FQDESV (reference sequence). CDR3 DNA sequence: TGTGCCGGCAGCTTAGTGGTGAACACTGAAGCTTTCTTT. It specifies CAGSLVVNTEAFF.

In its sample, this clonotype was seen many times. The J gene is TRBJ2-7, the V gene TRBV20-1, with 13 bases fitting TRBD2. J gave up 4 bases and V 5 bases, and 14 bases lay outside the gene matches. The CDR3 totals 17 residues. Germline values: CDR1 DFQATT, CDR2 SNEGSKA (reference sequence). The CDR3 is CSAQRTSGSRMYYEQYF. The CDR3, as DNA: TGCAGTGCTCAAAGGACTAGCGGGAGTCGTATGTATTACGAGCAGTACTTC.

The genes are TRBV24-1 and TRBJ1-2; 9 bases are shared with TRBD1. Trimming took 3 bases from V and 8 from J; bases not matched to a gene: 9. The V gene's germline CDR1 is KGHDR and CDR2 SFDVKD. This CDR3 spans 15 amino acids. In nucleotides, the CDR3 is TGTGCCACCAGTGATGCCGAACGGACAGGGGTGGGCTACACCTTC. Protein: CATSDAERTGVGYTF.

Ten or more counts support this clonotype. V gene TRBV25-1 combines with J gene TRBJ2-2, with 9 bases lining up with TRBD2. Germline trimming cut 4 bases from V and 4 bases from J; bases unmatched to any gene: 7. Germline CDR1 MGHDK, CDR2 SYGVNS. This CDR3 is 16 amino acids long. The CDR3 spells CASSVPSGTSTGELFF. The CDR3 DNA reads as TGTGCCAGCAGTGTGCCTAGCGGGACCTCCACCGGGGAGCTGTTTTTT.

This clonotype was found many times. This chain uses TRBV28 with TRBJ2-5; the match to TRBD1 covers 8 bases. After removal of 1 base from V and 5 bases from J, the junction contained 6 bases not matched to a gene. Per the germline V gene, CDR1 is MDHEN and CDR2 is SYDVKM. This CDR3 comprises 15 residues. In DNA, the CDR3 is TGTGCCAGCAGTTTATCAGGGGGCAGTGTGGAGACCCAGTACTTC. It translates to CASSLSGGSVETQYF.

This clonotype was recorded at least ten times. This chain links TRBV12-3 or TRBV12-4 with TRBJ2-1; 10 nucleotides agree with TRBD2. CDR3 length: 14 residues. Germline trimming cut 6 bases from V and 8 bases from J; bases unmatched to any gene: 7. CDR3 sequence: CASRASGSRDEQFF. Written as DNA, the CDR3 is TGTGCCAGCAGGGCTAGCGGGAGTCGGGATGAGCAGTTCTTC.

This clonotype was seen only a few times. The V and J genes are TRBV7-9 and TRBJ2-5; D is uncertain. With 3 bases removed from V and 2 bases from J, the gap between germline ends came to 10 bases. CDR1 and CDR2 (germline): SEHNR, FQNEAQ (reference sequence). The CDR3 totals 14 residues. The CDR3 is CASSFRALQETQYF. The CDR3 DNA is TGTGCCAGCAGCTTTCGGGCCTTACAAGAGACCCAGTACTTC.

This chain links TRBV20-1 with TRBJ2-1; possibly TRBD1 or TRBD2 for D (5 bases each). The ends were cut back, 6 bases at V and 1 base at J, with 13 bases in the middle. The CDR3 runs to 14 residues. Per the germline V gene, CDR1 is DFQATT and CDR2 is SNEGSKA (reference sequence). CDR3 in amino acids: CSASLGVSYNEQFF. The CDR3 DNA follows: TGCAGTGCCAGCCTGGGGGTATCCTACAATGAGCAGTTCTTC.

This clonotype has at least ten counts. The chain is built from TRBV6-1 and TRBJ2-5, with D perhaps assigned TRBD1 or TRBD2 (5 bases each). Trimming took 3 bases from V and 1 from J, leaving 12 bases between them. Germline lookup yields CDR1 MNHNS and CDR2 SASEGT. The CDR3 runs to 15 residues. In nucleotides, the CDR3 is TGTGCCAGCAGTGATGGGACCGTCCTCCAAGAGACCCAGTACTTC. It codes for CASSDGTVLQETQYF.

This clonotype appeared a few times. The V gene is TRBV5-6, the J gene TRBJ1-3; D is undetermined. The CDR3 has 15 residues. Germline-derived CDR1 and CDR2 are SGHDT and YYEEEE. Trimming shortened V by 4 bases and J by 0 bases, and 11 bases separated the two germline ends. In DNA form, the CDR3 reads TGTGCCAGCAGCACCGGATCCATCTCTGGAAACACCATATATTTT. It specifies CASSTGSISGNTIYF. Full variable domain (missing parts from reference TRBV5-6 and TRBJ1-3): DAGVTQSPTHLIKTRGQQVTLRCSPKSGHDTVSWYQQALGQGPQFIFQYYEEEERQRGNFPDRFSGHQFPNYSSELNVNALLLGDSALYLCASSTGSISGNTIYFGEGSWLTVV.

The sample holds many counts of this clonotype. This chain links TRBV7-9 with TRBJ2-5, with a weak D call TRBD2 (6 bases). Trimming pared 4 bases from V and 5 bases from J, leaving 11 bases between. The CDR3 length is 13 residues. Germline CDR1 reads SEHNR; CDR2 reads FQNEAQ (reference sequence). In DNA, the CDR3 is TGTGCCAGCAGCTCGGGGGTGGCGGAGACCCAGTACTTC. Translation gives CASSSGVAETQYF.

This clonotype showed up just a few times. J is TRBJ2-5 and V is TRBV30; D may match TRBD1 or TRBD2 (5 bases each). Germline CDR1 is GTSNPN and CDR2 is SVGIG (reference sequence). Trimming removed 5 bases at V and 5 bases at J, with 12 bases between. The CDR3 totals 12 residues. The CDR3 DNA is TGTGCCTGGCGAGGGGCATTGGAGACCCAGTACTTC. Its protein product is CAWRGALETQYF.

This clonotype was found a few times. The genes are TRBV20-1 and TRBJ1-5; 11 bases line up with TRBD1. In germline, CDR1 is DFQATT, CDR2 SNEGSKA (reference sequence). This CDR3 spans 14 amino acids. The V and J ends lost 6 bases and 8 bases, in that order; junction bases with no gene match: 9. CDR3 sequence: CSARTGGRMEPQHF. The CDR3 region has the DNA TGCAGTGCCCGGACAGGGGGCAGGATGGAGCCCCAGCATTTT.

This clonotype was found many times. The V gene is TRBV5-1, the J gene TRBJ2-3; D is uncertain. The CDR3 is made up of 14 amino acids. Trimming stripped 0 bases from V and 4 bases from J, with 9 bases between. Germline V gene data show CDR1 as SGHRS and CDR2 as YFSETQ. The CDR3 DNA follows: TGCGCCAGCAGCTTGGACGGAATCCCAGATACGCAGTATTTT. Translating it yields CASSLDGIPDTQYF.

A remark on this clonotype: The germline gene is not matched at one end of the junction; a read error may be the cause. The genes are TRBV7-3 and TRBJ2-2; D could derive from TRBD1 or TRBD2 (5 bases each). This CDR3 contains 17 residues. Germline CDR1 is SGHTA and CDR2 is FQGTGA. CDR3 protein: CASSLTPPGRDTGELFF. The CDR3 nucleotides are TGTGCCAGCAGCCTAACCCCCCCGGGACGGGACACCGGGGAGCTGTTTTTT.

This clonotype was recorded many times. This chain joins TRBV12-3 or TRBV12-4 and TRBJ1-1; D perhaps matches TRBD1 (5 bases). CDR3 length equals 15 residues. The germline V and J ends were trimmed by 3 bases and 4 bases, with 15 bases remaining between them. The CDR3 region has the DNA TGTGCCAGCAGTTTGTCGGGGACCTCTGGCACTGAAGCTTTCTTT. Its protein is CASSLSGTSGTEAFF.

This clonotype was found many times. The CDR3 nucleotides are TGTGCCAGCAGCCCGGGACAGGCCCCTGGAAACACCATATATTTT. This sequence encodes CASSPGQAPGNTIYF. J is TRBJ1-3 and V is TRBV6-1, with 8 bases matching TRBD1. V was clipped by 6 bases and J by 2 bases; unmatched bases: 6. CDR1 is MNHNS and CDR2 is SASEGT in the germline V gene. CDR3 length: 15 residues.

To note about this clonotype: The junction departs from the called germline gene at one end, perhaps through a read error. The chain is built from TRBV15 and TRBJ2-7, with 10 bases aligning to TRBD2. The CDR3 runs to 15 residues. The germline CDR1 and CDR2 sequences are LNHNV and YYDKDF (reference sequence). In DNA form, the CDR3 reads TGTGTCACCAGCAGCGCCGGGACTAGCGACTACGAGCAGTACTTC. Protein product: CVTSSAGTSDYEQYF. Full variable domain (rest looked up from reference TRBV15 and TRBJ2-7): DAMVIQNPRYQVTQFGKPVTLSCSQTLNHNVMYWYQQKSSQAPKLLFHYYDKDFNNEADTPDNFQSRRPNTSFCFLDIRSPGLGDTAMYLCVTSSAGTSDYEQYFGPGTRLTVT.

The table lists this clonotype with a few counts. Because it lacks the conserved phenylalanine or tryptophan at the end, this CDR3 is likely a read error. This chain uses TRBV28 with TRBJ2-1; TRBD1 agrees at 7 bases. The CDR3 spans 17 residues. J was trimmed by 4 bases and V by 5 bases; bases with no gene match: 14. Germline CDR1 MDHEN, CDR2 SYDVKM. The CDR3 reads CASSHRTGLGLYNEQFS. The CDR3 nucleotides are TGTGCCAGCAGTCACCGGACAGGCCTGGGCCTATACAATGAGCAGTTCTCC.

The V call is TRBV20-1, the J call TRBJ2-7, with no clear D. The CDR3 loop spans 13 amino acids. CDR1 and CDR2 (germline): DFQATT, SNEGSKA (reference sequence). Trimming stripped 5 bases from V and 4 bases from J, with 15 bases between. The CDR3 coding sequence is TGCAGTGCTGTGCGCACAGACAAATACGAGCAGTACTTC. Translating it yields CSAVRTDKYEQYF.

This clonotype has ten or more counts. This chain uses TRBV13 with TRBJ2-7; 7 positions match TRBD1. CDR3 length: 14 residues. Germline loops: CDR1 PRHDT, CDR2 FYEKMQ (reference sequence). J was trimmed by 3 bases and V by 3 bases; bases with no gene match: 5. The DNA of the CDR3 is TGTGCCAGCAGCTTCCGACAGGGCAACTACGAGCAGTACTTC. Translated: CASSFRQGNYEQYF.